The present TCR beta chain was sequenced within a study of blood T cell repertoires in COVID-19. Study in general: The United States, Italy and Spain supplied acute and convalescent COVID-19 samples.

Trimming removed 5 bases from V and 6 bases from J; junction bases left unmatched: 7. The CDR3 extends over 14 amino acids. Per germline, CDR1 MNHEY and CDR2 SMNVEV (reference sequence). Measured with immunoSEQ multiplex PCR; TCRdb has only the in-frame clones, and not every one. The sample records about 230,000 clones, approximately 80% being singletons. The sample comprised peripheral blood. The chain uses TRBV27 and TRBJ2-7, with 10 bases aligning to TRBD1. The receptor was isolated from a woman aged 45-59 years with acute or convalescent COVID-19. The CDR3 region has the DNA TGTGCCAGCAGTGGGGGACAGGGGAATCGCGAGCAGTACTTC. This codes for CASSGGQGNREQYF.